This TCR beta chain was retrieved from a study of T cells in Graves' hyperthyroidism and ophthalmopathy. Findings and limits, study-wide: Ophthalmopathy prediction by the model preceded onset by a median roughly 6 months.

In the case of this clonotype: What it recognizes is unknown.

Germline V lookup: CDR1 MNHNS, CDR2 SASEGT. Trimming shortened V by 7 bases and J by 5 bases, and 20 bases separated the two germline ends. The CDR3 runs 15 residues. RNA transcripts gave rise to amplified TCR beta CDR3 regions. Carried out on the TCR CDR3, a first-round RT-PCR used the HTBI primer set. MiXCR, applied by TCRdb to the multiplex PCR reads, yields one record per CDR3 protein. The sample contains around 260,000 distinct CDR3 sequences, 25% to 30% of which appear only once. The sequence was obtained from a man aged 40-49 years with Graves' hyperthyroidism that later progressed to Graves' ophthalmopathy. The gene calls are TRBV6-1 and TRBJ2-5; D not certain. Sequences were obtained from blood. CDR3 sequence (DNA): TGTGCCAGCACTCTCCTGTTGGCAGGTTGGGAGACCCAGTACTTC. This translates into CASTLLLAGWETQYF.